The 24 T cell receptor beta chains presented below share a single source sample, sequenced in a study of blood T cell repertoires in COVID-19. This table comes from immunoSEQ multiplex PCR, and its TCRdb copy is limited to in-frame clones, with some not included. The sample yields fewer than 250,000 clones, roughly 86% seen once. The sequenced material came from peripheral blood. All receptors come from a man aged 45-65 years with acute or convalescent COVID-19.

This clone was observed a single time. V and J are TRBV5-1 and TRBJ1-2; D is possibly TRBD1 (5 bases). Germline V gene data show CDR1 as SGHRS and CDR2 as YFSETQ. V was clipped by 3 bases and J by 8 bases, with 14 bases between them. The CDR3 spans 13 residues. CDR3 sequence: CASSSGPPGGYTF. For the CDR3, the DNA is TGCGCCAGCAGCTCCGGTCCTCCAGGGGGCTACACCTTC.

V usage is TRBV2 and J usage is TRBJ2-5, with 7 nucleotides matching TRBD2. The ends lost 8 bases at V and 5 bases at J; junction bases unmatched: 5. This CDR3 has 12 amino acids. Per germline, CDR1 SNHLY and CDR2 FYNNEI. CDR3 residues: CASARGTETQYF. CDR3 nucleotides: TGTGCCAGCGCGCGGGGGACGGAGACCCAGTACTTC. Full variable domain (missing parts from reference TRBV2 and TRBJ2-5): EPEVTQTPSHQVTQMGQEVILRCVPISNHLYFYWYRQILGQKVEFLVSFYNNEISEKSEIFDDQFSVERPDGSNFTLKIRSTKLEDSAMYFCASARGTETQYFGPGTRLLVL.

The chain recombines TRBV19 with TRBJ2-7; TRBD2 agrees at 9 bases. CDR3 length: 14 residues. V lost 5 bases, J lost 3 bases, and 5 bases stayed unmatched. Looked up from germline, CDR1 is LNHDA and CDR2 is SQIVND (reference sequence). The CDR3 loop reads CASSSSGGIYEQYF. CDR3 coding DNA: TGTGCCAGTAGTTCCAGCGGGGGGATCTACGAGCAGTACTTC.

The sample holds one count of this clone. The chain recombines TRBV5-8 with TRBJ2-7; the D is unclear. V gave up 4 bases and J gave up 3 bases, with 11 bases separating them. Germline-derived CDR1 and CDR2 are SGHTS and YDEGEE. The CDR3 contains 13 residues. Written as DNA, the CDR3 is TGTGCCAGCAGCCAACCCCAGGTCTACGAGCAGTACTTC. Translation: CASSQPQVYEQYF.

The V and J genes are TRBV28 and TRBJ2-1; D is unclear. Trimming shortened V by 3 bases and J by 0 bases, and 9 bases separated the two germline ends. Germline CDR1 reads MDHEN; CDR2 reads SYDVKM. This CDR3 spans 15 amino acids. CDR3 sequence: CASSFLALSYNEQFF. The CDR3 DNA reads as TGTGCCAGCAGTTTTTTGGCTCTCTCCTACAATGAGCAGTTCTTC.

This clone was observed a single time. The CDR3 DNA sequence: TGTGCCAGCAGCTTGGGACTAGCGGGAGTCTACGAGCAGTACTTC. This gives the protein CASSLGLAGVYEQYF. This chain links TRBV7-3 with TRBJ2-7, with TRBD2 matching 14 bases. From germline, CDR1 is SGHTA and CDR2 FQGTGA. The CDR3 consists of 15 residues. Unmatched junction bases numbered 1, after V lost 3 bases and J lost 3 bases.

The chain joins TRBV10-3 to TRBJ2-2, with TRBD1 matching over 7 bases. The CDR3 is made up of 14 amino acids. V gave up 7 bases and J gave up 7 bases; unmatched junction bases: 9. CDR1 is ENHRY, CDR2 SYGVKD, per germline. The CDR3 reads CAIKGTDSGGELFF. CDR3 in DNA: TGTGCCATCAAGGGGACAGATTCAGGCGGGGAGCTGTTTTTT.

In its sample, this clone was seen a few times. CDR3: CCSSGSSYEQYF. Here the CDR3 DNA reads TGTTGCTCGAGCGGGAGCTCCTACGAGCAGTACTTC. The V gene is TRBV28, the J gene TRBJ2-7; 8 nucleotides align to TRBD2. The V gene's germline CDR1 is MDHEN and CDR2 SYDVKM. There are 12 residues in the CDR3.

The rearrangement joins TRBV24-1 to TRBJ2-7; the D is unclear. CDR1 is KGHDR and CDR2 is SFDVKD in the germline V gene. The CDR3 sequence is 12 residues long. V was cut by 4 bases and J by 3 bases, with 6 bases left in between. The CDR3 loop is CATSDANYEQYF. CDR3 in DNA: TGTGCCACCAGTGACGCTAACTACGAGCAGTACTTC.

The chain has TRBV5-6 and TRBJ1-5, with D perhaps TRBD1 (6 bases). Per the germline V gene, CDR1 is SGHDT and CDR2 is YYEEEE. Deletions cut 2 bases from V and 0 bases from J, with 21 bases between. CDR3 length: 19 amino acids. CDR3 loop: CASSFGQKGTPYSNQPQHF. The DNA for the CDR3 is TGTGCCAGCAGCTTCGGGCAAAAGGGGACACCTTATAGCAATCAGCCCCAGCATTTT.

CDR3 loop: CASSSGLDPEQYF. In DNA, the CDR3 is TGTGCCAGCAGCTCGGGACTAGACCCCGAGCAGTACTTC. The chain is built from TRBV3-1 (or the pseudogene TRBV3-2) and TRBJ2-7; 8 nucleotides line up with TRBD2. With 5 bases clipped from V and 6 bases from J, the junction kept 6 bases outside the gene matches. Germline CDR1 LGHDT, CDR2 YNNKEL (reference sequence). This CDR3 is built from 13 residues.

The chain employs TRBV5-1 and TRBJ1-6; D is unclear. Trimming left V 0 bases short and J 10 bases short, with 11 bases between. The CDR3 runs to 14 residues. Germline CDR1 is SGHRS and CDR2 is YFSETQ. The CDR3 DNA follows: TGCGCCAGCAGCTTGGCCACCGCCGGGTCACCCCTCCACTTT. This sequence encodes CASSLATAGSPLHF.

The gene calls are TRBV14 and TRBJ2-7, with no clear D. Germline CDR1 and CDR2: SGHDN and FVKESK. Trimming removed 1 base from V and 7 bases from J, with 14 bases in between. CDR3 length: 14 amino acids. The CDR3 nucleotides read TGTGCCAGCAGCCAAGCCAGTCTGGTTAAGGAGCAGTACTTC. Amino acids: CASSQASLVKEQYF. The whole variable domain, remainder taken from reference TRBV14 and TRBJ2-7, is EAGVTQFPSHSVIEKGQTVTLRCDPISGHDNLYWYRRVMGKEIKFLLHFVKESKQDESGMPNNRFLAERTGGTYSTLKVQPAELEDSGVYFCASSQASLVKEQYFGPGTRLTVT.

V gene TRBV7-2 combines with J gene TRBJ1-5; TRBD1 agrees at 7 bases. CDR3 size: 15 residues. Trimming removed 1 base from V and 4 bases from J; junction bases left unmatched: 4. CDR1 and CDR2 from the germline V gene are SGHTA and FQGNSA. The CDR3 coding sequence is TGTGCCAGCAGCTTAGGGGGACAGATAAATCAGCCCCAGCATTTT. Its translation: CASSLGGQINQPQHF.

As concerns this clone: Other DNA sequences within the sample encode an identical CDR3. The rearrangement links TRBV5-1 to TRBJ1-6; D is unclear. V dropped 0 bases and J dropped 7 bases, with 8 bases sitting between them. The CDR3 totals 14 residues. The germline CDR1 and CDR2 sequences are SGHRS and YFSETQ. CDR3 bases: TGCGCCAGCAGCTTGGACAGAAGGAATTCACCCCTCCACTTT. Protein product: CASSLDRRNSPLHF. The variable domain in full, with the rest retrieved from reference TRBV5-1 and TRBJ1-6, is KAGVTQTPRYLIKTRGQQVTLSCSPISGHRSVSWYQQTPGQGLQFLFEYFSETQRNKGNFPGRFSGRQFSNSRSEMNVSTLELGDSALYLCASSLDRRNSPLHFGNGTRLTVT.

This clone was counted between two and nine times. The chain employs TRBV7-2 and TRBJ2-7, with 8 bases lining up with TRBD1. The CDR3 consists of 15 residues. Germline-derived CDR1 and CDR2 are SGHTA and FQGNSA. V shed 5 bases and J 2 bases; nucleotides not matched to a gene: 8. CDR3 DNA sequence: TGTGCCAGCAGCGAAGGACAGGGTTGGACCTACGAGCAGTACTTC. Translating gives CASSEGQGWTYEQYF.

This sequence joins TRBV5-6 and TRBJ2-4; TRBD2 is a possible D gene (5 bases). The V and J ends lost 5 bases and 5 bases respectively, with 14 bases between them. Germline CDR1 reads SGHDT; CDR2 reads YYEEEE. CDR3 length: 14 residues. The CDR3 region is CASSPGEHENIQYF. In DNA form, the CDR3 reads TGTGCCAGCAGTCCCGGGGAGCACGAAAACATTCAGTACTTC.

The rearrangement links TRBV13 to TRBJ2-7; unclear D gene. Trimming cost V 3 bases and J 1 base, with 10 bases left between them. Looked up from germline, CDR1 is PRHDT and CDR2 is FYEKMQ (reference sequence). The CDR3 loop spans 14 amino acids. CDR3 nucleotide sequence: TGTGCCAGCAGCTTCAACAGAGATTCCTACGAGCAGTACTTC. Protein: CASSFNRDSYEQYF. The entire variable domain, with the rest obtained from reference TRBV13 and TRBJ2-7, is as follows: AAGVIQSPRHLIKEKRETATLKCYPIPRHDTVYWYQQGPGQDPQFLISFYEKMQSDKGSIPDRFSAQQFSDYHSELNMSSLELGDSALYFCASSFNRDSYEQYFGPGTRLTVT.

This chain uses TRBV2 with TRBJ1-1; maybe TRBD1 (5 bases). CDR1 is SNHLY, CDR2 FYNNEI, per germline. This CDR3 contains 15 residues. Trimming shortened V by 6 bases and J by 1 base, and 15 bases separated the two germline ends. The CDR3 DNA follows: TGTGCCAGCAGCCCGATCGGGGGGGGGAACACTGAAGCTTTCTTT. It specifies CASSPIGGGNTEAFF.

The V gene is TRBV28, the J gene TRBJ1-1; 7 positions match TRBD1. The CDR3 is 14 amino acids. In germline, CDR1 is MDHEN, CDR2 SYDVKM. The J segment lost 0 bases and the V segment lost 6 bases, leaving 4 bases of the junction unmatched. The CDR3 nucleotides are TGTGCCAGCAGCCAGGGGGATATGAACACTGAAGCTTTCTTT. Protein sequence: CASSQGDMNTEAFF. The full variable domain, rest sourced from reference TRBV28 and TRBJ1-1, is DVKVTQSSRYLVKRTGEKVFLECVQDMDHENMFWYRQDPGLGLRLIYFSYDVKMKEKGDIPEGYSVSREKKERFSLILESASTNQTSMYLCASSQGDMNTEAFFGQGTRLTVV.

The V gene is TRBV24-1, the J gene TRBJ1-5; no clear D. The CDR3 totals 14 residues. CDR1 KGHDR and CDR2 SFDVKD come from the germline V gene. The germline V and J ends were trimmed by 3 bases and 4 bases, with 9 bases remaining between them. This CDR3 is CATSDHRRNQPQHF. The DNA of the CDR3 is TGTGCCACCAGTGATCATCGCCGGAATCAGCCCCAGCATTTT.

V gene TRBV10-1 combines with J gene TRBJ2-3; 13 bases align to TRBD2. This CDR3 has 17 residues. Germline CDR1 is WNHNN and CDR2 is SYGVQD (reference sequence). Germline trimming cut 4 bases from V and 2 bases from J; bases unmatched to any gene: 6. The DNA of the CDR3 is TGCGCCAGCAGTGTCGCGGGACTAGCGGGGAACACAGATACGCAGTATTTT. Translating gives CASSVAGLAGNTDTQYF.

The V gene is TRBV7-3, the J gene TRBJ2-1, with TRBD2 matching 9 bases. Germline CDR1 is SGHTA and CDR2 is FQGTGA. The CDR3 contains 15 residues. V shed 5 bases and J 4 bases; nucleotides not matched to a gene: 6. CDR3 sequence: CASSQRLAEYNEQFF. The CDR3 nucleotides are TGTGCCAGCAGCCAGAGACTAGCGGAGTACAATGAGCAGTTCTTC.

This rearrangement joins TRBV10-1 to TRBJ1-2, with D unclear. CDR1 is WNHNN, CDR2 SYGVQD, per germline (reference sequence). This CDR3 is 13 amino acids long. With 5 bases removed from V and 2 bases from J, the gap between germline ends came to 9 bases. The CDR3 sequence is CASSLTGNYGYTF. The CDR3 bases are TGCGCCAGCAGTTTAACCGGGAACTATGGCTACACCTTC.